The 32 T cell receptor beta chains listed next were all sequenced from one sample in a study of STAT3 mutations in large granular lymphocyte leukemia. Study-wide results and caveats: Every T-LGLL patient had at least one immunodominant TCRbeta clonotype.

Profiled with immunoSEQ multiplex PCR; TCRdb holds only in-frame clones, not every one. Of tens of thousands of clones in the sample, approximately 86% are singletons; the top ten hold roughly an eighth. Their target antigens are unknown. Material for sequencing was peripheral blood mononuclear cells. The receptors shown here come from a man in his fifties or sixties with T-cell large granular lymphocyte leukemia. Some clones in this sample may be carry-over from other donors' samples.

The chain employs TRBV29-1 and TRBJ2-7; a possible D gene is TRBD2 (5 bases). The germline V gene encodes CDR1 SQVTM and CDR2 ANQGSEA. V was cut by 5 bases and J by 4 bases, with 9 bases left in between. This CDR3 has 11 residues. DNA of the CDR3: TGCAGCGTTAGTGAGGGATACGAGCAGTACTTC. This encodes CSVSEGYEQYF.

The chain combines TRBV4-1 with TRBJ2-3; maybe TRBD1 (5 bases). This CDR3 is built from 14 residues. CDR1 is MGHRA, CDR2 YSYEKL, per germline. The germline V and J ends were trimmed by 3 bases and 5 bases, with 12 bases remaining between them. The CDR3 spells CASSHGAQEDTQYF. CDR3 nucleotide sequence: TGCGCCAGCAGCCATGGGGCACAGGAAGATACGCAGTATTTT.

The rearrangement links TRBV18 to TRBJ2-7; TRBD1 agrees at 9 bases. Germline V lookup: CDR1 KGHSH, CDR2 LQKENI. The CDR3 sequence is 14 residues long. J gave up 5 bases and V 6 bases, and 8 bases lay outside the gene matches. The CDR3 protein is CASSTGTGHHEQYF. The CDR3 nucleotides read TGTGCCAGCTCGACGGGGACAGGGCATCACGAGCAGTACTTC.

J is TRBJ1-4 and V is TRBV15, with D hard to call. The CDR3 has 15 residues. Germline CDR1 reads LNHNV; CDR2 reads YYDKDF (reference sequence). Trimming stripped 0 bases from V and 6 bases from J, with 11 bases between. The CDR3 sequence: CATSRDPGSDEKLFF. The CDR3 nucleotides are TGTGCCACCAGCAGAGACCCCGGGTCCGATGAAAAACTGTTTTTT. The full variable domain, its missing parts supplied by reference TRBV15 and TRBJ1-4, is DAMVIQNPRYQVTQFGKPVTLSCSQTLNHNVMYWYQQKSSQAPKLLFHYYDKDFNNEADTPDNFQSRRPNTSFCFLDIRSPGLGDTAMYLCATSRDPGSDEKLFFGSGTQLSVL.

CDR3 amino acids: CASSPTGGNTGELFF. In DNA, the CDR3 is TGTGCCAGCAGCCCAACAGGGGGCAACACCGGGGAGCTGTTTTTT. The J gene is TRBJ2-2, the V gene TRBV7-6; 9 nucleotides align to TRBD1. After removal of 5 bases from V and 2 bases from J, the junction contained 3 bases not matched to a gene. This CDR3 region has 15 residues. CDR1 is SGHVS, CDR2 FNYEAQ, per germline.

Only one count was recorded for this clone. This chain links TRBV30 with TRBJ1-2; D is perhaps TRBD1 (5 bases). Germline loops: CDR1 GTSNPN, CDR2 SVGIG (reference sequence). V dropped 0 bases and J dropped 8 bases, with 13 bases sitting between them. The CDR3 is 13 amino acids. CDR3 loop: CAWSVQEVLGYTF. The CDR3 coding sequence is TGTGCCTGGAGTGTACAGGAAGTTCTGGGCTACACCTTC.

This clone showed up just once. The chain joins TRBV6-5 to TRBJ2-5; 13 bases match TRBD2. Losses at the gene ends were 4 bases for V and 9 bases for J; bases not matched to a gene: 5. The length of the CDR3 is 14 residues. Germline V gene lookup returns CDR1 MNHEY and CDR2 SVGAGI. Here the CDR3 reads CASSSGLAGRAQYF. The CDR3 DNA is TGTGCCAGCAGTTCGGGACTAGCGGGAAGGGCCCAGTACTTC.

CDR3 in DNA: TGCAGTGCTTGGGACCAAGAGACCCAGTACTTC. Translation: CSAWDQETQYF. This rearrangement joins TRBV20-1 to TRBJ2-5; D not certain. Germline V lookup: CDR1 DFQATT, CDR2 SNEGSKA (reference sequence). The CDR3 length is 11 residues. V dropped 5 bases and J dropped 0 bases, with 4 bases sitting between them.

The chain recombines TRBV5-4 with TRBJ1-4, with TRBD1 as a possible D gene (6 bases). Trimming shortened V by 0 bases and J by 8 bases, and 14 bases separated the two germline ends. The CDR3 runs 15 residues. Per the germline V gene, CDR1 is SGHNT and CDR2 is YYREEE (reference sequence). The CDR3 region has the DNA TGTGCCAGCAGCTTGGAGGGGGTCGGTCGGGAAAAACTGTTTTTT. Translated: CASSLEGVGREKLFF. Drawing the rest from reference TRBV5-4 and TRBJ1-4, the complete variable domain is ETGVTQSPTHLIKTRGQQVTLRCSSQSGHNTVSWYQQALGQGPQFIFQYYREEENGRGNFPPRFSGLQFPNYSSELNVNALELDDSALYLCASSLEGVGREKLFFGSGTQLSVL.

This rearrangement joins TRBV5-1 to TRBJ2-7; 8 nucleotides agree with TRBD1. Germline V gene data show CDR1 as SGHRS and CDR2 as YFSETQ. This CDR3 is built from 16 residues. V lost 0 bases, J lost 0 bases, and 5 bases stayed unmatched. CDR3 bases: TGCGCCAGCAGCTTGGGGGGACAGGAGAGCTCCTACGAGCAGTACTTC. It encodes CASSLGGQESSYEQYF.

This clone was found a few times. The chain recombines TRBV7-3 with TRBJ1-5; D is ambiguous. The germline gives CDR1 SGHTA, CDR2 FQGTGA. The V end lost 2 bases, the J end lost 6 bases, and 5 bases lay between the germline ends. The CDR3 sequence is 12 residues long. The CDR3 reads CASSLGGQPQHF. As DNA, the CDR3 is TGTGCCAGCAGCTTAGGTGGTCAGCCCCAGCATTTT.

The CDR3 is CASHLGTSVTTGELFF. Written as DNA, the CDR3 is TGCGCCAGCCACCTCGGGACTAGCGTAACGACCGGGGAGCTGTTTTTT. The rearrangement uses TRBV5-1 and TRBJ2-2, with TRBD2 matching 10 bases. Losses at the gene ends were 7 bases for V and 5 bases for J; bases not matched to a gene: 11. This CDR3 spans 16 amino acids. Looked up from germline, CDR1 is SGHRS and CDR2 is YFSETQ.

The rearrangement uses TRBV7-2 and TRBJ2-7; 8 bases agree with TRBD1. Germline lookup yields CDR1 SGHTA and CDR2 FQGNSA. Losses at the gene ends were 5 bases for V and 6 bases for J; bases not matched to a gene: 3. This CDR3 has 12 amino acids. CDR3 DNA sequence: TGTGCCAGCAGCACGACAGGGGTCGAGCAGTACTTC. Amino acid sequence: CASSTTGVEQYF.

This chain links TRBV29-1 with TRBJ2-1; 7 bases match TRBD1. V lost 7 bases, J lost 9 bases, and 15 bases stayed unmatched. Germline V gene lookup returns CDR1 SQVTM and CDR2 ANQGSEA. CDR3 length: 14 amino acids. The CDR3 DNA reads as TGCAGCGCCGTACAGGGGACGGGCGCCTTTGAGCAGTTCTTC. Protein product: CSAVQGTGAFEQFF.

The chain carries TRBV5-6 and TRBJ2-7; 7 bases align to TRBD2. The CDR3 runs 16 residues. The germline V gene encodes CDR1 SGHDT and CDR2 YYEEEE. V shed 3 bases and J 2 bases; nucleotides not matched to a gene: 11. The CDR3: CASSSLLHLAAYEQYF. CDR3 DNA: TGTGCCAGCAGCTCCCTATTACACCTAGCGGCCTACGAGCAGTACTTC.

V usage is TRBV6-6 and J usage is TRBJ2-1, with 13 bases identical to TRBD2. V gave up 6 bases and J gave up 3 bases; unmatched junction bases: 5. Germline values: CDR1 MNHNY, CDR2 SVGAGI (reference sequence). There are 16 residues in the CDR3. The CDR3 reads CASSFGTSGVYNEQFF. The CDR3 DNA sequence: TGTGCCAGCAGCTTCGGGACTAGCGGGGTCTACAATGAGCAGTTCTTC.

This chain connects TRBV5-1 to TRBJ1-3; 12 bases are shared with TRBD1. The CDR3 has 14 amino acids. V lost 5 bases to trimming and J lost 7 bases; unmatched junction nucleotides: 4. Germline assignment: CDR1 SGHRS and CDR2 YFSETQ. This chain's CDR3 is CASREGTGGNTIYF. CDR3 DNA: TGCGCCAGCAGGGAAGGGACAGGGGGCAACACCATATATTTT.

The CDR3 coding sequence is TGCGCCAGCAGCCAAGTGGAACAGTCGTTGCAGGAAAAACTGTTTTTT. This sequence encodes CASSQVEQSLQEKLFF. The chain has TRBV4-1 and TRBJ1-4, with D unresolved. This CDR3 is built from 16 residues. The germline gives CDR1 MGHRA, CDR2 YSYEKL. V lost 1 base and J lost 8, with 17 bases in between.

V is TRBV5-1 and J is TRBJ1-1; 7 positions match TRBD1. The V gene's germline CDR1 is SGHRS and CDR2 YFSETQ. The CDR3 extends over 13 amino acids. V gave up 2 bases and J gave up 4 bases; unmatched junction bases: 2. The CDR3 DNA reads as TGCGCCAGCAGCTTAACAGGGGTCACTGAAGCTTTCTTT. Its protein is CASSLTGVTEAFF.

The chain has TRBV5-5 and TRBJ2-7; D may be TRBD1 (6 bases). CDR3 length equals 16 residues. Trimming left V 6 bases short and J 2 bases short, with 21 bases between. Germline V gives CDR1 SGHKS, CDR2 YYEKEE (reference sequence). In DNA form, the CDR3 reads TGTGCCAGCACATCCCGGGCCGCGGACAGTGCCTACGAGCAGTACTTC. As protein: CASTSRAADSAYEQYF. Combining the CDR3 with reference TRBV5-5 and TRBJ2-7 gives the whole variable domain DAGVTQSPTHLIKTRGQQVTLRCSPISGHKSVSWYQQVLGQGPQFIFQYYEKEERGRGNFPDRFSARQFPNYSSELNVNALLLGDSALYLCASTSRAADSAYEQYFGPGTRLTVT.

The rearrangement links TRBV9 to TRBJ1-2, with D possibly being TRBD1 (6 bases). CDR3 length equals 15 residues. CDR1 and CDR2 from the germline V gene are SGDLS and YYNGEE. V lost 0 bases to trimming and J lost 4 bases, with 13 bases between them. CDR3 amino acids: CASSVAGGRVYGYTF. The DNA for the CDR3 is TGTGCCAGCAGCGTAGCTGGGGGGCGCGTCTATGGCTACACCTTC.

This clone was counted a single time. J is TRBJ1-4 and V is TRBV20-1, with D unclear. Germline V gene data show CDR1 as DFQATT and CDR2 as SNEGSKA (reference sequence). The V end lost 8 bases, the J end lost 10 bases, and 11 bases lay between the germline ends. This CDR3 is 10 amino acids long. DNA of the CDR3: TGCAGTCCTCGAGACCGAAAACTGTTTTTT. It translates to CSPRDRKLFF.

This chain joins TRBV7-8 and TRBJ1-2; the D is unclear. This CDR3 is 13 amino acids long. Germline assignment: CDR1 SGHVS and CDR2 FQNEAQ. Between the trimmed V and J ends, which lost 4 bases and 2 bases, there was a span of 8 bases. This CDR3 reads CASSSNPNYGYTF. CDR3 bases: TGTGCCAGCAGCTCGAACCCGAACTATGGCTACACCTTC. The variable domain in full, with the rest retrieved from reference TRBV7-8 and TRBJ1-2, is GAGVSQSPRYKVAKRGQDVALRCDPISGHVSLFWYQQALGQGPEFLTYFQNEAQLDKSGLPSDRFFAERPEGSVSTLKIQRTQQEDSAVYLCASSSNPNYGYTFGSGTRLTVV.

The chain is built from TRBV15 and TRBJ2-7; 7 nucleotides agree with TRBD1. Germline loops: CDR1 LNHNV, CDR2 YYDKDF (reference sequence). The V segment lost 2 bases and the J segment 4 bases; nucleotides outside the gene matches: 8. The CDR3 extends over 15 amino acids. CDR3 sequence: CATSRPGQRTYEQYF. The CDR3 nucleotides are TGTGCCACCAGCAGACCGGGACAGCGGACTTACGAGCAGTACTTC.

The J gene is TRBJ1-2, the V gene TRBV5-1; the D gene is possibly TRBD1 (6 bases). CDR3 length equals 15 residues. Germline loops: CDR1 SGHRS, CDR2 YFSETQ. V shed 4 bases and J shed 6 bases, with 19 bases lying between them. The CDR3 region is CASSPEEGDGDGYTF. The CDR3 DNA reads as TGCGCCAGCAGCCCGGAAGAGGGGGACGGCGATGGCTACACCTTC.

In this sample, this clone turned up once. The CDR3 DNA follows: TGTGCCAGCAGTTTATTGCGGGACGAGCAGTACTTC. Translating gives CASSLLRDEQYF. This chain joins TRBV28 and TRBJ2-7, with D possibly matching TRBD2 (5 bases). Trimming cost V 1 base and J 5 bases, with 6 bases left between them. Germline V gene lookup returns CDR1 MDHEN and CDR2 SYDVKM. This CDR3 is built from 12 residues.

This clone was found a few times. J is TRBJ2-5 and V is TRBV6-5, with 8 positions matching TRBD2. V lost 6 bases, J lost 5 bases, and 11 bases stayed unmatched. Germline V CDR1 and CDR2: MNHEY, SVGAGI. There are 15 residues in the CDR3. The CDR3 DNA follows: TGTGCCAGCAGCCTTAGCGGGGCAAGGGGGGAGACCCAGTACTTC. This gives the protein CASSLSGARGETQYF.

This chain links TRBV6-6 with TRBJ2-7, with 8 bases identical to TRBD2. Germline CDR1 is MNHNY and CDR2 is SVGAGI (reference sequence). After removal of 4 bases from V and 2 bases from J, the junction contained 10 bases not matched to a gene. The CDR3 is 16 amino acids. CDR3 protein: CASSFYLAGAPYEQYF. The DNA for the CDR3 is TGTGCCAGCAGTTTCTACCTAGCGGGCGCCCCCTACGAGCAGTACTTC.

J is TRBJ2-7 and V is TRBV28; D ambiguous. CDR1 and CDR2 (germline): MDHEN, SYDVKM. Trimming pared 7 bases from V and 3 bases from J, leaving 16 bases between. The CDR3 contains 14 residues. CDR3 protein: CASTPLSVNYEQYF. The CDR3 coding sequence is TGTGCCAGCACTCCCTTGTCCGTGAACTACGAGCAGTACTTC.

The chain couples TRBV11-2 to TRBJ2-1; 11 bases are a match to TRBD2. This CDR3 comprises 17 residues. Germline V gives CDR1 SGHAT, CDR2 FQNNGV. Trimming cost V 5 bases and J 7 bases; bases outside gene matches: 13. As DNA, the CDR3 is TGTGCCAGCAGCCCCCGACTAGCGGGATTGGGGGGGAATGAGCAGTTCTTC. It specifies CASSPRLAGLGGNEQFF.

This clone showed up just once. The chain couples TRBV5-4 to TRBJ2-5; D not certain. V gave up 4 bases and J gave up 2 bases, with 9 bases separating them. The CDR3 has 13 amino acids. CDR1 and CDR2 (germline): SGHNT, YYREEE (reference sequence). DNA for the CDR3: TGTGCCAGCAGCGGCAGGCAACAAGAGACCCAGTACTTC. This sequence encodes CASSGRQQETQYF.

The chain carries TRBV5-1 and TRBJ2-7, with TRBD1 matching 9 bases. The CDR3 runs 15 residues. V gave up 2 bases and J gave up 3 bases; unmatched junction bases: 6. Germline CDR1 and CDR2: SGHRS and YFSETQ. The CDR3 sequence: CASSFSTGGVYEQYF. The CDR3 nucleotides read TGCGCCAGCAGCTTCTCAACAGGGGGCGTCTACGAGCAGTACTTC.